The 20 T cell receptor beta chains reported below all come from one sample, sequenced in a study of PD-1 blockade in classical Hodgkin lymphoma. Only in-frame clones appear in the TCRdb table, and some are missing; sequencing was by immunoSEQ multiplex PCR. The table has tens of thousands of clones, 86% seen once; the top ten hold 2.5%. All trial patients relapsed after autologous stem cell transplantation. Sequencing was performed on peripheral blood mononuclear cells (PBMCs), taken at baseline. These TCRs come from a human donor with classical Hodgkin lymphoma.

The chain's CDR3 is CASSLDFGQGGNEQFF. CDR3 bases: TGCGCCAGCAGCTTGGATTTTGGACAGGGGGGGAATGAGCAGTTCTTC. This chain uses TRBV5-1 with TRBJ2-1; 10 bases line up with TRBD1. The CDR3 extends over 16 amino acids. The germline gives CDR1 SGHRS, CDR2 YFSETQ. Trimming removed 0 bases from V and 7 bases from J; junction bases left unmatched: 7.

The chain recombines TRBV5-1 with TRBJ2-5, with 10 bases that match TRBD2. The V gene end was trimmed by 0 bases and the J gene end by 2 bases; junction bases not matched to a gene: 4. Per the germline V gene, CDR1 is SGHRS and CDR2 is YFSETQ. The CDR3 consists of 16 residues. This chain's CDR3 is CASSLGASGGQETQYF. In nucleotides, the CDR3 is TGCGCCAGCAGCTTGGGGGCTAGCGGGGGACAAGAGACCCAGTACTTC.

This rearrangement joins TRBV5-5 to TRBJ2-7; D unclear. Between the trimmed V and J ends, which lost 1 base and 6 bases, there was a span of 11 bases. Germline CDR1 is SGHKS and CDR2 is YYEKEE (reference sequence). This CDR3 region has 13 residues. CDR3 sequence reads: CASSLPVLREQYF. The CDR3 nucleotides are TGTGCCAGCAGCTTGCCCGTCCTCCGCGAGCAGTACTTC.

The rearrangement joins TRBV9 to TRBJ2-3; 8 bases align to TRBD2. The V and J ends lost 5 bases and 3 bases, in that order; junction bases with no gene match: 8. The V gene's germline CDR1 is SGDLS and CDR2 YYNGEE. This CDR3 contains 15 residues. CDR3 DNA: TGTGCCAGCAGACCTCCGGGGGGGGCGACAGATACGCAGTATTTT. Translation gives CASRPPGGATDTQYF.

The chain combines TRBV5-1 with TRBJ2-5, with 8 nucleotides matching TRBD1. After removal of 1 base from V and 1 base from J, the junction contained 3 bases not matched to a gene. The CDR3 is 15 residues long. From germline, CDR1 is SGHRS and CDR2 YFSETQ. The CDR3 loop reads CASSLIGTGQETQYF. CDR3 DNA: TGCGCCAGCAGCTTGATAGGGACAGGCCAAGAGACCCAGTACTTC.

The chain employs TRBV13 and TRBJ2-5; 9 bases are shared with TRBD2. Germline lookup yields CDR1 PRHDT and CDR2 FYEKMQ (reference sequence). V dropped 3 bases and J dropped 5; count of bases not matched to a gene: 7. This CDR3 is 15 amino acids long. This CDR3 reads CASSLTSGSMETQYF. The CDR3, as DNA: TGTGCCAGCAGCTTGACTAGCGGTTCGATGGAGACCCAGTACTTC.

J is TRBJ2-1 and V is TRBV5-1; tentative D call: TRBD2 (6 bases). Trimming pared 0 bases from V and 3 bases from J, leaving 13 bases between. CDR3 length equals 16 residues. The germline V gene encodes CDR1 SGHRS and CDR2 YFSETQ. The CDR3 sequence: CASSLEGQGGYNEQFF. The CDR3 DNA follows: TGCGCCAGCAGCTTGGAGGGCCAGGGAGGCTACAATGAGCAGTTCTTC.

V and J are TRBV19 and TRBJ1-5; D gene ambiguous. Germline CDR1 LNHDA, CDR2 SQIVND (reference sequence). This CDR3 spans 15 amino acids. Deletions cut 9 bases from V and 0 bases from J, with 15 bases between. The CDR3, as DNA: TGTGCCAGCAATCCAGAAAGTTATAGCAATCAGCCCCAGCATTTT. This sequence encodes CASNPESYSNQPQHF. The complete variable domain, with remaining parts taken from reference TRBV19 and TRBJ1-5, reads DGGITQSPKYLFRKEGQNVTLSCEQNLNHDAMYWYRQDPGQGLRLIYYSQIVNDFQKGDIAEGYSVSREKKESFPLTVTSAQKNPTAFYLCASNPESYSNQPQHFGDGTRLSIL.

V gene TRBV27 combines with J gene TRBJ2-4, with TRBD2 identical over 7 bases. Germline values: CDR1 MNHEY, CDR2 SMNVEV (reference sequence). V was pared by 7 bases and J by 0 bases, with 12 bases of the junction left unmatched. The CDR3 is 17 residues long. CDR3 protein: CASMGSGRGLAKNIQYF. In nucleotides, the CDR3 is TGTGCCAGCATGGGTAGCGGGCGGGGGTTAGCCAAAAACATTCAGTACTTC.

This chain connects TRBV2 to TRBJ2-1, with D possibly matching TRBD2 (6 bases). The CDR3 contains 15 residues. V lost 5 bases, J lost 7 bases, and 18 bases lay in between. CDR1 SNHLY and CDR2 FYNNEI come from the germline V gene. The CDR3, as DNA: TGTGCCAGCAGTTCGGTCCTTCGTGGGAGGAATGAGCAGTTCTTC. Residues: CASSSVLRGRNEQFF.

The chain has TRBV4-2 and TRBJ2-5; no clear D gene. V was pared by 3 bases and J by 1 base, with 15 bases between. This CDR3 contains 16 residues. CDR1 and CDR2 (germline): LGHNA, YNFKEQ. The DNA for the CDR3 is TGTGCCAGCAGCCAGGCCCCGGGCGTTGGCCAAGAGACCCAGTACTTC. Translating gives CASSQAPGVGQETQYF.

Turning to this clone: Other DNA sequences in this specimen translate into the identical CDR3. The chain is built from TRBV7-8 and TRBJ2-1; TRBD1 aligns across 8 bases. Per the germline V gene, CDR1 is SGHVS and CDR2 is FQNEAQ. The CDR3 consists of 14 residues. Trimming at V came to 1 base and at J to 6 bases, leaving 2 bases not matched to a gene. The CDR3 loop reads CASSLGQGANEQFF. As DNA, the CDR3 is TGTGCCAGCAGCTTAGGGCAGGGGGCCAATGAGCAGTTCTTC.

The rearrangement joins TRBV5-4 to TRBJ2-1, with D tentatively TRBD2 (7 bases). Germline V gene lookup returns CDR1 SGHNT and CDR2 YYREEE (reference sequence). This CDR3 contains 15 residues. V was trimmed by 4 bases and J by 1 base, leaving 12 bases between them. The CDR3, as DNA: TGTGCCAGCAGCATGCGGGGGCGGTCCTACAATGAGCAGTTCTTC. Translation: CASSMRGRSYNEQFF.

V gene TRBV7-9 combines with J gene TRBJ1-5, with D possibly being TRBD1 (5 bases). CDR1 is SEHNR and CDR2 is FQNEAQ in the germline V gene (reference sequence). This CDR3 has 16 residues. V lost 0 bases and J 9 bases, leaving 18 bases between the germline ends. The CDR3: CASSLAGGRSFSPQHF. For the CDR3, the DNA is TGTGCCAGCAGCTTAGCGGGGGGACGGAGCTTTTCGCCCCAGCATTTT.

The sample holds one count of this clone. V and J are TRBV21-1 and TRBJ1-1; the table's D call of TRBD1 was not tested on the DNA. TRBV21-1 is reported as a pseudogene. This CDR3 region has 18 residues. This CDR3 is CASSKEGTETFMNTEAFF. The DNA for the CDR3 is TGTGCCAGCAGCAAAGAGGGGACAGAAACCTTCATGAACACTGAAGCTTTCTTT.

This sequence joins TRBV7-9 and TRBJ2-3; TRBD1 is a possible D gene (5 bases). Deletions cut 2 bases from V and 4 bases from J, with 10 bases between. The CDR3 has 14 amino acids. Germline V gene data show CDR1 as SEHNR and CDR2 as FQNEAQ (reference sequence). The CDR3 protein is CASSLLTVADTQYF. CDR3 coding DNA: TGTGCCAGCAGCTTACTGACAGTCGCAGATACGCAGTATTTT.

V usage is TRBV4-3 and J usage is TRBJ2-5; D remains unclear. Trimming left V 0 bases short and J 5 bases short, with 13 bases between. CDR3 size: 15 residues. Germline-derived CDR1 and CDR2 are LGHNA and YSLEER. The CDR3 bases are TGCGCCAGCAGCCAAGATTACGACTGGATCGAGACCCAGTACTTC. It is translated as CASSQDYDWIETQYF.

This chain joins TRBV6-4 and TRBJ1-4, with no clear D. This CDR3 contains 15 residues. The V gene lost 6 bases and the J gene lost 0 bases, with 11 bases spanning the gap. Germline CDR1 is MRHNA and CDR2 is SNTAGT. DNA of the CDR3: TGTGCCAGCAGACTATCAGCCTCAACTAATGAAAAACTGTTTTTT. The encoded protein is CASRLSASTNEKLFF.

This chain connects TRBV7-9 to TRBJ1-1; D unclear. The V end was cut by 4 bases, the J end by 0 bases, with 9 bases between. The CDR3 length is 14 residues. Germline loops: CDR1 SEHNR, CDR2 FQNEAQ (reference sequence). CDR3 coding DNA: TGTGCCAGCAGCTCCGACACCCTGAACACTGAAGCTTTCTTT. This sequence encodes CASSSDTLNTEAFF.

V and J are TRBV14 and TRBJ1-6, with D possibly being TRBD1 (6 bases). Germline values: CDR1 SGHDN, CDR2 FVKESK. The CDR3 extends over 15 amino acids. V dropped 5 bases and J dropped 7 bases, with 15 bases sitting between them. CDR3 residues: CASSSSGHLNSPLHF. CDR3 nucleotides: TGTGCCAGCAGCTCCTCGGGACACCTAAATTCACCCCTCCACTTT.